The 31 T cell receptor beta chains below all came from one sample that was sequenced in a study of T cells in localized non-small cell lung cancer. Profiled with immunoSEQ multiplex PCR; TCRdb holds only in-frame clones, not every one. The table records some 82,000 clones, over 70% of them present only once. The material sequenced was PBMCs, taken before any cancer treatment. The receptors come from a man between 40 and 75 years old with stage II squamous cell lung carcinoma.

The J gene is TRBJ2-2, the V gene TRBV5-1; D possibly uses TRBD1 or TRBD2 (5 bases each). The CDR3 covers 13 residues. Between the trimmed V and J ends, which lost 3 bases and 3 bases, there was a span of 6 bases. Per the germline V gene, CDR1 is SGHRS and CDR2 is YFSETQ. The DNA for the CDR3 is TGCGCCAGCAGCTCGGGACACACCGGGGAGCTGTTTTTT. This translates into CASSSGHTGELFF.

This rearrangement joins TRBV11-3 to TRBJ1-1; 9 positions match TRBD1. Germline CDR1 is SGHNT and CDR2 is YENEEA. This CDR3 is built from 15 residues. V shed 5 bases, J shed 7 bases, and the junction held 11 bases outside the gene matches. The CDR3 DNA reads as TGTGCCAGCAGCCCCGGGACAGGGAAAGGCGGTGAAGCTTTCTTT. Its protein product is CASSPGTGKGGEAFF.

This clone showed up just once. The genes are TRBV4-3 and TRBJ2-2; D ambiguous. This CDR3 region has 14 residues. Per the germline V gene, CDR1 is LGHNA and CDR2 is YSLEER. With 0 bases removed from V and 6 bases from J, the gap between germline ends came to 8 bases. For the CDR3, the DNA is TGCGCCAGCAGCCAAGAGGCCCTAGCCGGGGAGCTGTTTTTT. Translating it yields CASSQEALAGELFF.

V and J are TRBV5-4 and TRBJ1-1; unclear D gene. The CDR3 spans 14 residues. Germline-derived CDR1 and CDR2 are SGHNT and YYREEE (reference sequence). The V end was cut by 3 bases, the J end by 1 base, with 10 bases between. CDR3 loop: CASSSVTRNTEAFF. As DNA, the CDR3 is TGTGCCAGCAGCTCCGTTACACGGAACACTGAAGCTTTCTTT.

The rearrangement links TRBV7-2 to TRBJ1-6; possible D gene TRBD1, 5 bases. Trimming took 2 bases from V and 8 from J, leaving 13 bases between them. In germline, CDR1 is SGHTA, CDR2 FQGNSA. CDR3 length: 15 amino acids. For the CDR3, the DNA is TGTGCCAGCAGCTTACAGGGATTTTTAGATTCACCCCTCCACTTT. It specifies CASSLQGFLDSPLHF.

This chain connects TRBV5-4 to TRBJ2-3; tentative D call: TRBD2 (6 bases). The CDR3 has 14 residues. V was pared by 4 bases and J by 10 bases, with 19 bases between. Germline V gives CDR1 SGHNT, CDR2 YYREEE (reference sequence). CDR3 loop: CASSLTGTSFPQYF. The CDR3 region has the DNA TGTGCCAGCAGCCTGACCGGGACTTCCTTTCCGCAGTATTTT.

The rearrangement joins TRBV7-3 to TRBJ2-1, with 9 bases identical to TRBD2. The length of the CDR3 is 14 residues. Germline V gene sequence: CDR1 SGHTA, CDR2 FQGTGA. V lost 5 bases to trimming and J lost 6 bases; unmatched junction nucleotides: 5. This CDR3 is CASSPGTSSNEQFF. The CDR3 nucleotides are TGTGCCAGCAGCCCCGGGACTAGCAGCAATGAGCAGTTCTTC.

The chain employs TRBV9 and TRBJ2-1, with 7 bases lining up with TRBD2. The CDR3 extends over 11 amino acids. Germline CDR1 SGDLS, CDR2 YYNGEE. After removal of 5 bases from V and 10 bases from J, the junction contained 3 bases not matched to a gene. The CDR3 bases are TGTGCCAGCAGTGGGGGACTAGAGCAGTTCTTC. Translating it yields CASSGGLEQFF.

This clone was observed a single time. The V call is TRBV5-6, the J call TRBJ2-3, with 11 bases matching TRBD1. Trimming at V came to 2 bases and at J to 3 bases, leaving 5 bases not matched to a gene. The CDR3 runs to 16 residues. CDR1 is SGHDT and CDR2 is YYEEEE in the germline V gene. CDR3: CASSLRTGGFTDTQYF. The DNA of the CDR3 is TGTGCCAGCAGCTTAAGGACAGGGGGCTTTACAGATACGCAGTATTTT.

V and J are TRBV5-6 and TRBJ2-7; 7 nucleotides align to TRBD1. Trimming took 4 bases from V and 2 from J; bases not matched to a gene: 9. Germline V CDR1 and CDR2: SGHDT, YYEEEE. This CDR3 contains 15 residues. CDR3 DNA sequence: TGTGCCAGCAGCCCGGCCGGGACAGCAACCTACGAGCAGTACTTC. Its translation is CASSPAGTATYEQYF. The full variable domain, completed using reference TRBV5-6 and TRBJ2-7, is DAGVTQSPTHLIKTRGQQVTLRCSPKSGHDTVSWYQQALGQGPQFIFQYYEEEERQRGNFPDRFSGHQFPNYSSELNVNALLLGDSALYLCASSPAGTATYEQYFGPGTRLTVT.

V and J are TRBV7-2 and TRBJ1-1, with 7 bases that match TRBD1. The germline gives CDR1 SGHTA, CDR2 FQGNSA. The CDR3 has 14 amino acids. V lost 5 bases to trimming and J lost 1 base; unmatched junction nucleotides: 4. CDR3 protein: CASSRQGTNTEAFF. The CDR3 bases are TGTGCCAGCAGCCGACAGGGTACGAACACTGAAGCTTTCTTT. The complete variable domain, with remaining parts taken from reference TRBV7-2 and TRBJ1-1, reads GAGVSQSPSNKVTEKGKDVELRCDPISGHTALYWYRQSLGQGLEFLIYFQGNSAPDKSGLPSDRFSAERTGGSVSTLTIQRTQQEDSAVYLCASSRQGTNTEAFFGQGTRLTVV.

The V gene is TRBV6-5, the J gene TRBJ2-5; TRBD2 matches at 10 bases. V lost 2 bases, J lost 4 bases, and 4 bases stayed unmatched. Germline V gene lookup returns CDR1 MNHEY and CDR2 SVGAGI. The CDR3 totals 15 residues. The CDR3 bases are TGTGCCAGCAGTTACGAGCGGGGGGGCCTAGAGACCCAGTACTTC. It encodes CASSYERGGLETQYF.

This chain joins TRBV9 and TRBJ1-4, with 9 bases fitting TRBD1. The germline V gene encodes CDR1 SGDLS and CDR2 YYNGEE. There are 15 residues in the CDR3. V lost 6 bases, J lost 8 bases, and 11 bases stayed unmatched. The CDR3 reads CASKTGTGRNEKLFF. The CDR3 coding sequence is TGTGCCAGCAAGACCGGGACAGGGAGGAACGAAAAACTGTTTTTT.

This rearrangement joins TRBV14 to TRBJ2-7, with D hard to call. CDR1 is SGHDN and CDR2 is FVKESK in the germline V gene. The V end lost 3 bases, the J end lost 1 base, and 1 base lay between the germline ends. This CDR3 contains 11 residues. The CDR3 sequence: CASSHSYEQYF. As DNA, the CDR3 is TGTGCCAGCAGCCATTCCTACGAGCAGTACTTC.

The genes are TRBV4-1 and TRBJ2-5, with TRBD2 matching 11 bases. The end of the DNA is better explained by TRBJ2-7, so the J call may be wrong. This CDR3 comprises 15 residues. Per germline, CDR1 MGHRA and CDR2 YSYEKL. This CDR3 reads CASSQIAGGVYEQYF. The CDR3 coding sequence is TGCGCCAGCAGCCAAATAGCGGGAGGGGTTTACGAGCAGTACTTC.

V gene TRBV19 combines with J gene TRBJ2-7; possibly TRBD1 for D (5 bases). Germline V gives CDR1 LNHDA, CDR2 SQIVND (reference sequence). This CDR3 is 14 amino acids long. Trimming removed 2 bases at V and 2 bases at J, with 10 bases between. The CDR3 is CASSISAGPYEQYF. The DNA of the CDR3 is TGTGCCAGTAGTATATCTGCAGGGCCCTACGAGCAGTACTTC.

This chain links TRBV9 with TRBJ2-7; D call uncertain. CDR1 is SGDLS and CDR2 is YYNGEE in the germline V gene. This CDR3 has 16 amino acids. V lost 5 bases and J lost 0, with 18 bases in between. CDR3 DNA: TGTGCCAGCAGTCAAGACCCCAGCCAGAGCTCCTACGAGCAGTACTTC. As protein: CASSQDPSQSSYEQYF.

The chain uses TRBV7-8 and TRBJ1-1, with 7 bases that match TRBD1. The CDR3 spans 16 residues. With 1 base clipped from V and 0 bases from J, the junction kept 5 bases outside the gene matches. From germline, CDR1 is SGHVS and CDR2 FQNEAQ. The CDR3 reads CASSLEADRLNTEAFF. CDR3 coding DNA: TGTGCCAGCAGCTTAGAAGCGGACAGGCTGAACACTGAAGCTTTCTTT.

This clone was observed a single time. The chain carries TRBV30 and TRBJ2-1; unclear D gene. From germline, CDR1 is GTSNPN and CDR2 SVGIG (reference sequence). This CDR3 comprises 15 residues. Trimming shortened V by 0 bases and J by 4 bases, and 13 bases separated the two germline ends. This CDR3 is CAWSVRTSTYNEQFF. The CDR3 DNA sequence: TGTGCCTGGAGTGTACGGACGTCTACTTACAATGAGCAGTTCTTC.

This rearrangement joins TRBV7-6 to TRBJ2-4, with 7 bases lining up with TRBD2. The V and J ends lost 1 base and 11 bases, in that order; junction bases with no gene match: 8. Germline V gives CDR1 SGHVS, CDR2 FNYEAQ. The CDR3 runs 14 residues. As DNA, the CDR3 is TGTGCCAGCAGCTTAGATTGGGGGGGAGGCCTTCAGTACTTC. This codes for CASSLDWGGGLQYF.

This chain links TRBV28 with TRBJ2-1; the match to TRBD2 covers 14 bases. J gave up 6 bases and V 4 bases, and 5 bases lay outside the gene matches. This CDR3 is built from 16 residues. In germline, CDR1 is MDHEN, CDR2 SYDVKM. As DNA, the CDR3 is TGTGCCAGCAGTTCGGGACTAGCGGGAGACTTCAATGAGCAGTTCTTC. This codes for CASSSGLAGDFNEQFF.

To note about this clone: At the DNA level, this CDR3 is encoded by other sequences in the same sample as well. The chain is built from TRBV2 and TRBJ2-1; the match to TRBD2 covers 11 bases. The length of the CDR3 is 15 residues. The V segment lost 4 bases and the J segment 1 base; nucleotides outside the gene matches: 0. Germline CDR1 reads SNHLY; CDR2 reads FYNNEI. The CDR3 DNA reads TGTGCCAGCAGTGTAGCGGGAGGGTCCTACAATGAGCAGTTCTTC. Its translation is CASSVAGGSYNEQFF.

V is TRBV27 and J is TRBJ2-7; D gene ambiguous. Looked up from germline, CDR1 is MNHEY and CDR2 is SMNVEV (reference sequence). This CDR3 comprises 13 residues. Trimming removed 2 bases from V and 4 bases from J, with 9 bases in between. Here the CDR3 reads CASSLGLAYEQYF. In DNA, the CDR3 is TGTGCCAGCAGTTTAGGGCTTGCTTACGAGCAGTACTTC.

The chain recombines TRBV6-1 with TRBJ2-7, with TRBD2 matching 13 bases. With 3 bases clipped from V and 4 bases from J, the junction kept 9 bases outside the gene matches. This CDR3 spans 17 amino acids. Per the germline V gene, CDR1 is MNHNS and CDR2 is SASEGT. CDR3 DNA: TGTGCCAGCAGTGAGACCTTTGGACTAGCGGGAGAATACGAGCAGTACTTC. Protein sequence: CASSETFGLAGEYEQYF.

The CDR3, as DNA: TGTGCCAGCACCCAGGGTGGGCAAAACATTCAGTACTTC. It encodes CASTQGGQNIQYF. V usage is TRBV28 and J usage is TRBJ2-4; the D gene is possibly TRBD1 (5 bases). V was cut by 7 bases and J by 5 bases, with 12 bases left in between. CDR1 and CDR2 from the germline V gene are MDHEN and SYDVKM. The CDR3 is 13 amino acids.

CDR3 coding DNA: TGTGCCAGCCATAGGGGACAGGGGAGCGGTGAGCAGTTCTTC. It yields the protein CASHRGQGSGEQFF. This chain joins TRBV27 and TRBJ2-1; 10 positions match TRBD1. The CDR3 consists of 14 residues. V shed 8 bases, J shed 9 bases, and the junction held 10 bases outside the gene matches. Germline V gene sequence: CDR1 MNHEY, CDR2 SMNVEV (reference sequence).

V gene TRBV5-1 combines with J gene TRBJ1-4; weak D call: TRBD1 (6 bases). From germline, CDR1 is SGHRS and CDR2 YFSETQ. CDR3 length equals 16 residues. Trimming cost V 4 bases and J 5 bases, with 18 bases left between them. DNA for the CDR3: TGCGCCAGCAGCCGGTACGGGGGCGTCGGGAATGAAAAACTGTTTTTT. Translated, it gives CASSRYGGVGNEKLFF.

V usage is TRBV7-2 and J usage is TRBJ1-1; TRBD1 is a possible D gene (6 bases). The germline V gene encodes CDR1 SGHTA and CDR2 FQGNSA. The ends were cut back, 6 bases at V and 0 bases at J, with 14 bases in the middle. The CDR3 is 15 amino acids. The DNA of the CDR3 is TGTGCCAGCAGGGGAACAGGGATATTGAACACTGAAGCTTTCTTT. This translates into CASRGTGILNTEAFF. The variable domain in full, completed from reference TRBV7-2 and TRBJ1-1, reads GAGVSQSPSNKVTEKGKDVELRCDPISGHTALYWYRQSLGQGLEFLIYFQGNSAPDKSGLPSDRFSAERTGGSVSTLTIQRTQQEDSAVYLCASRGTGILNTEAFFGQGTRLTVV.

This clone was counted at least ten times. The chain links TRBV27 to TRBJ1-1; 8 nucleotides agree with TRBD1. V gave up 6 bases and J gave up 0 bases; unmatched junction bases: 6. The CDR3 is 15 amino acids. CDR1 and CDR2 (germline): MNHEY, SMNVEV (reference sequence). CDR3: CASSPTGGLNTEAFF. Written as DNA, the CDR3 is TGTGCCAGCAGCCCAACAGGGGGGTTGAACACTGAAGCTTTCTTT.

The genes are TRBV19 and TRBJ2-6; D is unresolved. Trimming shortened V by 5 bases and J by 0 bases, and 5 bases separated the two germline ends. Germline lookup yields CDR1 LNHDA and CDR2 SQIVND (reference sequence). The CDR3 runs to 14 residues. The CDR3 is CASSLRSGANVLTF. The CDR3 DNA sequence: TGTGCCAGTAGTCTTCGCTCTGGGGCCAACGTCCTGACTTTC.

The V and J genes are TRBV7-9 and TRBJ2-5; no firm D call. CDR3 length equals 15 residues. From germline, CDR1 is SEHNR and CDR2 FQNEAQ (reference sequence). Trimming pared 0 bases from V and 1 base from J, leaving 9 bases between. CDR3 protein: CASSLAGPIQETQYF. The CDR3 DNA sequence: TGTGCCAGCAGCTTAGCCGGGCCGATCCAAGAGACCCAGTACTTC.